Here is one TCR beta chain with its context. This specimen comes from a study of blood T cell repertoires in COVID-19. The CDR3 contains 14 residues. V was pared by 0 bases and J by 9 bases, with 12 bases between. Germline V gives CDR1 SNHLY, CDR2 FYNNEI. Clones were sequenced by immunoSEQ multiplex PCR, and TCRdb holds only the in-frame ones, with some missing. Of some 190,000 clones in the sample, around 84% are singletons; the top ten hold almost 5%. The clonotype was recovered from a woman older than 75 with acute or convalescent COVID-19. Sequenced material: peripheral blood. The chain employs TRBV2 and TRBJ1-3; perhaps TRBD1 as D (6 bases). The CDR3 is CASSEAGAGGTIYF. In DNA, the CDR3 is TGTGCCAGCAGTGAAGCGGGGGCGGGAGGCACCATATATTTT.